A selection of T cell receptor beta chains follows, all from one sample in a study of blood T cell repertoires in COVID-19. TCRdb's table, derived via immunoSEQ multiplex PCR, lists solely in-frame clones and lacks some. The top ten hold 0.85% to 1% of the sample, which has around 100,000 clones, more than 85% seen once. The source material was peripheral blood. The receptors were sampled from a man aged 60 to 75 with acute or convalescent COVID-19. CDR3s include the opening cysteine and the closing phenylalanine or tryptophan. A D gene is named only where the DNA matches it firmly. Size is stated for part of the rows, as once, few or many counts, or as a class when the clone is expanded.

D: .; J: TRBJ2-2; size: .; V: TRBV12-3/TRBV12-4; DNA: TGTGCCAGCAGCCTGAGAGGGGAGCTGTTTTTT; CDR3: CASSLRGELFF
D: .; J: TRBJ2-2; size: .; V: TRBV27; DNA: TGTGCCAGCACCCCCACATGGGGAGGATGGACCGGGGAGCTGTTTTTT; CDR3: CASTPTWGGWTGELFF
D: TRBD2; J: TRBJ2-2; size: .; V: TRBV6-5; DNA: TGTGCCAGCACCCTGGCGGGAGGGCGAGGCGGGGAGCTGTTTTTT; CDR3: CASTLAGGRGGELFF
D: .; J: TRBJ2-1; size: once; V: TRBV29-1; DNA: TGCAGCGTTGATGGGAGAAATGAGCAGTTCTTC; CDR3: CSVDGRNEQFF
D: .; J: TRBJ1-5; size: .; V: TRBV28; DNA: TGTGCCAGCAGCCGAGGGGGGGGAAATCAGCCCCAGCATTTT; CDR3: CASSRGGGNQPQHF
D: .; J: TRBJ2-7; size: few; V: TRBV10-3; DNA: TGTGCCATCAGTGAGGTCGCCTACGAGCAGTACTTC; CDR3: CAISEVAYEQYF
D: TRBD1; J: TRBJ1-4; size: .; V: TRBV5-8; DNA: TGTGCCAGCAGCGTGACAGGGGTTACGGGGGAAAAACTGTTTTTT; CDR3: CASSVTGVTGEKLFF
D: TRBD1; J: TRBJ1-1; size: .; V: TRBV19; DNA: TGTGCCAGTAGTAGACAGGGGGCGAGTGCTGAAGCTTTCTTT; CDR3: CASSRQGASAEAFF
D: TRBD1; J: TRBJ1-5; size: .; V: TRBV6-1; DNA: TGTGCCAGCAGTGCTTCAGGGGGCTTTGGGAATCAGCCCCAGCATTTT; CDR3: CASSASGGFGNQPQHF
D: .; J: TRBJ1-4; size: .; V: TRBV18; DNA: TGTGCCAGCTCACCACCCGCGGCCCCAAATGAAAAACTGTTTTTT; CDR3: CASSPPAAPNEKLFF
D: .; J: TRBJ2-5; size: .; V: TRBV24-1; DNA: TGTGCCACCAGTGATTACCAGAAAGAGACCCAGTACTTC; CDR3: CATSDYQKETQYF
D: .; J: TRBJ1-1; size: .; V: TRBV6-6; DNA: TGTGCCAGCAGCTTTATGAACACTGAAGCTTTCTTT; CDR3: CASSFMNTEAFF
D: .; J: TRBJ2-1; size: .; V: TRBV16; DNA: TGTGCCAGCAGCCTAAGCGGAAGCTCCTACAATGAGCAGTTCTTC; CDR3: CASSLSGSSYNEQFF
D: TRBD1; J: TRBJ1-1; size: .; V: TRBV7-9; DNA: TGTGCCAGCAGCTTACAGGGGGCCACTGAAGCTTTCTTT; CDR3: CASSLQGATEAFF
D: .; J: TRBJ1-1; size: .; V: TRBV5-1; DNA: TGCGCCAGCAGCTCATCTCCTCCGGGTGGTCAGGGTGAAGCTTTCTTT; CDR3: CASSSSPPGGQGEAFF
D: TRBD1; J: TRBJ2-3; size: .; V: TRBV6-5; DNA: TGTGCCAGCAGTTCCGAGCCGGGACAGGGAGCAGATACGCAGTATTTT; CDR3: CASSSEPGQGADTQYF
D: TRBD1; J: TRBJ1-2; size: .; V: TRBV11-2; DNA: TGTGCCAGCAGAGGGGGGCCGGACAGGGGCGAATATGGCTACACCTTC; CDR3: CASRGGPDRGEYGYTF
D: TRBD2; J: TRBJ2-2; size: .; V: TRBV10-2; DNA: TGCGCCAGCGGGACGGGAGGGCTAGTCGGGGAGCTGTTTTTT; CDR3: CASGTGGLVGELFF
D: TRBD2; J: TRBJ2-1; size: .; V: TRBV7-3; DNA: TGTGCCAGCAGCGGAGGACTAGCGGGAGTGGCACTCAATGAGCAGTTCTTC; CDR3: CASSGGLAGVALNEQFF
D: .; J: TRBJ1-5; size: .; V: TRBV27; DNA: TGTGCCAGCAGTACGGGGGAACATAGCAATCAGCCCCAGCATTTT; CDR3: CASSTGEHSNQPQHF
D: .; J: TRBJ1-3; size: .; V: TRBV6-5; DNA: TGTGCCAGCAGTTCACGGGACATAAGAGGAAACACCATATATTTT; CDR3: CASSSRDIRGNTIYF
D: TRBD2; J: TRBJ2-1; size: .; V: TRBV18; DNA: TGTGCCAGCTCACCACCGGTGAGCGGGAGGATATCCGAGCAGTTCTTC; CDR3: CASSPPVSGRISEQFF
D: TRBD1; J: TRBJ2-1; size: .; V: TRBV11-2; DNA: TGTGCCAGCAGCATATCCGGGACAGGGAGGAATGAGCAGTTCTTC; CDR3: CASSISGTGRNEQFF